A selection of T cell receptor beta chains follows, all from one sample in a study of blood T cell repertoires in COVID-19. Here immunoSEQ multiplex PCR was the method, and the copy in TCRdb shows in-frame clones only, minus some. The repertoire consists of over 200,000 clones, with 65% to 90% occurring once and the leading ten covering 8% to 9%. The sequencing sample was made of PBMCs or T cells enriched from blood (not recorded which). These receptor sequences come from a woman in her fifties or sixties with acute COVID-19. Each CDR3 is given with its conserved first and last residue. D genes are given only for firm matches. Some rows mark clone size as missing; the rest say once, few, many or name a class of expanded clone.

abundance	d_gene	v_gene	j_gene	CDR3aa	CDR3nt
NA	TRBD2	TRBV5-1	TRBJ2-7	CASSLRLAGGSSTYEQYF	TGCGCCAGCAGCTTGAGACTAGCGGGGGGCTCCTCAACCTACGAGCAGTACTTC
NA	TRBD2	TRBV7-2	TRBJ2-2	CASSLGAGGPNTGELFF	TGTGCCAGCAGCTTGGGAGCGGGGGGCCCGAACACCGGGGAGCTGTTTTTT
NA	TRBD2	TRBV4-1	TRBJ2-1	CASSQETSGRAYEQFF	TGCGCCAGCAGCCAAGAAACTAGCGGGAGGGCGTATGAGCAGTTCTTC
NA	TRBD2	TRBV18	TRBJ2-5	CASSLGLAGGHQETQYF	TGTGCCAGCTCCCTTGGACTAGCGGGGGGGCACCAAGAGACCCAGTACTTC
NA	TRBD1	TRBV27	TRBJ2-3	CASSLLGTGQADTQYF	TGTGCCAGCAGTCTCCTCGGGACAGGGCAGGCAGATACGCAGTATTTT
NA	NA	TRBV6-5	TRBJ1-2	CASSYQGNYGYTF	TGTGCCAGCAGTTATCAGGGAAACTATGGCTACACCTTC
few	TRBD1	TRBV7-8	TRBJ1-4	CASSKQGATNEKLFF	TGTGCCAGCAGCAAACAGGGGGCGACTAATGAAAAACTGTTTTTT
NA	NA	TRBV3-1/TRBV3-2	TRBJ2-7	CASSPTGGEQYF	TGTGCCAGCAGCCCGACCGGGGGCGAGCAGTACTTC
few	NA	TRBV28	TRBJ1-2	CASYINYGYTF	TGTGCCAGCTACATTAACTATGGCTACACCTTC
NA	TRBD1	TRBV6-5	TRBJ2-1	CASSSRTGSREQFF	TGTGCCAGCAGTTCCCGGACAGGGTCTCGTGAGCAGTTCTTC
NA	NA	TRBV10-3	TRBJ2-2	CAISTGMAGTGELFF	TGTGCCATCAGTACAGGGATGGCGGGCACCGGGGAGCTGTTTTTT
NA	NA	TRBV11-2	TRBJ2-7	CASRNPTSGTPYEQYF	TGTGCCAGCAGGAACCCGACGAGCGGAACCCCCTACGAGCAGTACTTC
NA	NA	TRBV18	TRBJ2-5	CASSPGDLTNVETQYF	TGTGCCAGCTCACCAGGAGACCTAACGAATGTAGAGACCCAGTACTTC
few	NA	TRBV2	TRBJ2-3	CASSEGSGVRTDTQYF	TGTGCCAGCAGTGAGGGGTCAGGGGTTCGCACAGATACGCAGTATTTT
NA	TRBD1	TRBV11-3	TRBJ2-1	CASSGRQGVDNEQFF	TGTGCCAGCAGCGGACGACAGGGGGTCGACAATGAGCAGTTCTTC
few	NA	TRBV28	TRBJ1-5	CASSLERQPQHF	TGTGCCAGCAGTTTAGAGCGTCAGCCCCAGCATTTT
NA	NA	TRBV5-1	TRBJ1-4	CASSMGNRDEKLFF	TGCGCCAGCAGCATGGGAAACCGGGATGAAAAACTGTTTTTT
NA	NA	TRBV7-3	TRBJ2-3	CASSPIGGGSRTQYF	TGTGCCAGCAGCCCCATAGGGGGAGGGAGTCGTACGCAGTATTTT
NA	TRBD1	TRBV20-1	TRBJ1-1	CSASFPGQGGKGAFF	TGCAGTGCTAGTTTCCCCGGACAGGGGGGCAAGGGAGCTTTCTTT
NA	NA	TRBV28	TRBJ1-1	CASSLQNEAFF	TGTGCCAGCAGTTTGCAGAATGAAGCTTTCTTT
once	TRBD1	TRBV7-2	TRBJ1-2	CASSSRTGVNYGYTF	TGTGCCAGCAGCTCCCGGACAGGCGTTAACTATGGCTACACCTTC
NA	TRBD1	TRBV5-1	TRBJ1-4	CASSITTPGTGDEKLFF	TGCGCCAGCAGCATAACTACCCCGGGGACAGGGGATGAAAAACTGTTTTTT
NA	NA	TRBV24-1	TRBJ1-5	CATSTSREGQPQHF	TGTGCCACCAGTACGTCCAGGGAGGGTCAGCCCCAGCATTTT
few	NA	TRBV11-2	TRBJ2-1	CASSSALGGSYNEQFF	TGTGCCAGCAGCTCCGCTTTGGGGGGCTCCTACAATGAGCAGTTCTTC
few	NA	TRBV4-3	TRBJ1-2	CASSQDAGSAAGGYTF	TGCGCCAGCAGCCAAGATGCGGGCAGCGCAGCGGGGGGCTACACCTTC
NA	TRBD1	TRBV7-6	TRBJ2-7	CASSQKTGVYEQYF	TGTGCCAGCAGCCAAAAGACAGGGGTCTACGAGCAGTACTTC
NA	NA	TRBV2	TRBJ1-5	CASSEDLWQNNQPQHF	TGTGCCAGCAGTGAAGATTTGTGGCAGAACAATCAGCCCCAGCATTTT
NA	NA	TRBV5-8	TRBJ2-1	CASSHKGGRPNNEQFF	TGTGCCAGCAGCCACAAGGGGGGGAGGCCTAACAATGAGCAGTTCTTC
few	NA	TRBV28	TRBJ2-7	CASSRIGQGKSYEQYF	TGTGCCAGCAGCCGAATCGGTCAGGGTAAATCCTACGAGCAGTACTTC
NA	NA	TRBV7-2	TRBJ2-7	CASSLAGAAYEQYF	TGTGCCAGCAGCTTAGCGGGGGCCGCCTACGAGCAGTACTTC
NA	NA	TRBV7-9	TRBJ1-5	CASSLGVSGQPQHF	TGTGCCAGCAGCTTAGGGGTGTCGGGTCAGCCCCAGCATTTT
NA	NA	TRBV19	TRBJ2-1	CASSIWRASYNEQFF	TGTGCCAGTAGTATCTGGCGGGCATCCTACAATGAGCAGTTCTTC
NA	TRBD1	TRBV5-1	TRBJ1-4	CASSYMPGTGAEKLFF	TGCGCCAGCAGCTACATGCCCGGGACAGGGGCGGAAAAACTGTTTTTT
once	TRBD2	TRBV4-3	TRBJ2-1	CASSQDWAGGRNEQFF	TGCGCCAGCAGCCAAGATTGGGCGGGAGGGCGCAATGAGCAGTTCTTC
NA	TRBD1	TRBV2	TRBJ2-7	CASSEDPTGAYEQYF	TGTGCCAGCAGTGAAGACCCGACAGGGGCCTACGAGCAGTACTTC